The 29 T cell receptor beta chains reported below all come from one sample, sequenced in a study of blood T cell repertoires in COVID-19. TCRdb's copy holds only in-frame clones and misses some; the assay was immunoSEQ multiplex PCR. The sample lists about 320,000 clones, 85% occurring once. Sequencing was done on a sample of PBMCs or T cells enriched from blood (not recorded which). The receptors stem from a woman aged 25 to 39 who had been exposed to COVID-19.

The chain uses TRBV5-6 and TRBJ2-7, with 8 bases that match TRBD2. The CDR3 spans 12 residues. V was clipped by 6 bases and J by 1 base; unmatched bases: 0. Germline V gene sequence: CDR1 SGHDT, CDR2 YYEEEE. The CDR3 here is CASTGGSYEQYF. As DNA, the CDR3 is TGTGCCAGCACGGGAGGGTCCTACGAGCAGTACTTC.

This clone has only a few counts. DNA of the CDR3: TGTGCCAGCAGCTTAGTAGGTAGCGGGAGTAAAGAGCAGTACTTC. This encodes CASSLVGSGSKEQYF. The chain is built from TRBV7-9 and TRBJ2-7; 9 positions agree with TRBD2. V lost 1 base to trimming and J lost 7 bases; unmatched junction nucleotides: 8. The CDR3 loop spans 15 amino acids. Germline V gene sequence: CDR1 SEHNR, CDR2 FQNEAQ (reference sequence). Drawing the rest from reference TRBV7-9 and TRBJ2-7, the complete variable domain is DTGVSQNPRHKITKRGQNVTFRCDPISEHNRLYWYRQTLGQGPEFLTYFQNEAQLEKSRLLSDRFSAERPKGSFSTLEIQRTEQGDSAMYLCASSLVGSGSKEQYFGPGTRLTVT.

The rearrangement uses TRBV4-3 and TRBJ2-3, with 8 bases that match TRBD2. CDR1 is LGHNA, CDR2 YSLEER, per germline. This CDR3 is 16 amino acids long. J was trimmed by 5 bases and V by 4 bases; bases with no gene match: 11. For the CDR3, the DNA is TGCGCCAGCAGCCCCAAGGCCGGGGGGGCTAAAGATACGCAGTATTTT. It encodes CASSPKAGGAKDTQYF.

This clone was counted between two and nine times. This chain joins TRBV7-2 and TRBJ1-5; D uncertain. In germline, CDR1 is SGHTA, CDR2 FQGNSA. The CDR3 is made up of 17 amino acids. The ends were cut back, 2 bases at V and 5 bases at J, with 19 bases in the middle. The DNA for the CDR3 is TGTGCCAGCAGCTTAATAGGGTCGAGGGTTTGGGATCAGCCCCAGCATTTT. It specifies CASSLIGSRVWDQPQHF.

This clone was detected once. V is TRBV3-1 (or the pseudogene TRBV3-2) and J is TRBJ1-4; D not certain. This CDR3 has 16 amino acids. Trimming took 0 bases from V and 4 from J, leaving 12 bases between them. Germline V lookup: CDR1 LGHDT, CDR2 YNNKEL (reference sequence). The CDR3 reads CASSQDRPSVNEKLFF. For the CDR3, the DNA is TGTGCCAGCAGCCAAGATCGCCCGAGCGTTAATGAAAAACTGTTTTTT.

The chain has TRBV5-1 and TRBJ1-5; D may be TRBD1 (6 bases). Deletions cut 3 bases from V and 1 base from J, with 8 bases between. The CDR3 runs 14 residues. Germline values: CDR1 SGHRS, CDR2 YFSETQ. The CDR3 reads CASSWTESNQPQHF. CDR3 sequence (DNA): TGCGCCAGCAGCTGGACAGAGAGCAATCAGCCCCAGCATTTT.

With regard to this clone: Other DNA sequences in this specimen translate into the identical CDR3. The chain carries TRBV18 and TRBJ1-2; 8 bases fit TRBD1. The CDR3 length is 14 residues. The germline V gene has CDR1 KGHSH and CDR2 LQKENI. The J segment lost 2 bases and the V segment lost 2 bases, leaving 1 base of the junction unmatched. CDR3 DNA: TGTGCCAGCTCACCAGGACAGGGCAACTATGGCTACACCTTC. Translation: CASSPGQGNYGYTF.

This chain connects TRBV21-1 to TRBJ1-2. TRBV21-1 is a pseudogene segment. CDR3 length: 11 residues. The CDR3, as DNA: TGTGCCAGCATTCAAGAGCCTGGCTACACCTTC. It codes for CASIQEPGYTF.

The chain couples TRBV6-2 or TRBV6-3 to TRBJ1-1; D gene uncertain. Germline V CDR1 and CDR2: MNHEY, SVGEGT. The V end lost 7 bases, the J end lost 4 bases, and 16 bases lay between the germline ends. The CDR3 has 14 residues. The CDR3: CASNPDWMGTEAFF. The CDR3 nucleotides are TGTGCCAGCAACCCGGACTGGATGGGCACTGAAGCTTTCTTT.

This clone was seen once. This chain uses TRBV11-2 with TRBJ2-7, with 7 bases matching TRBD1. The J segment lost 1 base and the V segment lost 5 bases, leaving 5 bases of the junction unmatched. CDR1 is SGHAT and CDR2 is FQNNGV in the germline V gene. CDR3 length: 14 amino acids. The CDR3 region has the DNA TGTGCCAGCAGCCCCCGGACAGGTTCCTACGAGCAGTACTTC. The encoded protein is CASSPRTGSYEQYF.

The table lists this clone with a few counts. V and J are TRBV7-2 and TRBJ1-2; 7 positions agree with TRBD1. Germline loops: CDR1 SGHTA, CDR2 FQGNSA. CDR3 length: 17 residues. After removal of 5 bases from V and 2 bases from J, the junction contained 14 bases not matched to a gene. CDR3 region: CASSPRQGQNQNYGYTF. The DNA for the CDR3 is TGTGCCAGCAGCCCCAGACAGGGTCAGAACCAAAACTATGGCTACACCTTC.

This clone was seen repeatedly, ten times or more. V and J are TRBV28 and TRBJ2-5; TRBD2 agrees at 7 bases. The CDR3 consists of 14 residues. Germline CDR1 MDHEN, CDR2 SYDVKM. J was trimmed by 4 bases and V by 2 bases; bases with no gene match: 4. In DNA form, the CDR3 reads TGTGCCAGCAGTTTAGGCGGGAGCGGAGAGACCCAGTACTTC. Translation gives CASSLGGSGETQYF. The full variable domain, completed using reference TRBV28 and TRBJ2-5, is DVKVTQSSRYLVKRTGEKVFLECVQDMDHENMFWYRQDPGLGLRLIYFSYDVKMKEKGDIPEGYSVSREKKERFSLILESASTNQTSMYLCASSLGGSGETQYFGPGTRLLVL.

The gene calls are TRBV5-5 and TRBJ1-3; the D gene is possibly TRBD1 (6 bases). The CDR3 runs 15 residues. Trimming took 8 bases from V and 0 from J, leaving 15 bases between them. Germline lookup yields CDR1 SGHKS and CDR2 YYEKEE (reference sequence). The CDR3 sequence: CASMTQGHSGNTIYF. CDR3 nucleotide sequence: TGTGCCAGTATGACACAGGGTCACTCTGGAAACACCATATATTTT.

The rearrangement links TRBV5-4 to TRBJ2-7; 7 nucleotides line up with TRBD1. This CDR3 has 14 residues. J lost 5 bases, V lost 0 bases, and 5 bases had no gene match. Per germline, CDR1 SGHNT and CDR2 YYREEE (reference sequence). The CDR3 reads CASSLDRDSHEQYF. In nucleotides, the CDR3 is TGTGCCAGCAGCTTGGACAGGGACAGCCACGAGCAGTACTTC.

This sequence joins TRBV3-1 (or the pseudogene TRBV3-2) and TRBJ2-1; 7 bases agree with TRBD1. CDR3 size: 16 residues. Germline V CDR1 and CDR2: LGHDT, YNNKEL (reference sequence). Trimming took 4 bases from V and 3 from J; bases not matched to a gene: 9. CDR3 DNA sequence: TGTGCCAGCAGCCCTCCCCAGGGGGTGGGCTACAATGAGCAGTTCTTC. As protein: CASSPPQGVGYNEQFF.

The genes are TRBV24-1 and TRBJ2-2; the match to TRBD1 covers 7 bases. Germline assignment: CDR1 KGHDR and CDR2 SFDVKD. V trimming: 1 base; J trimming: 4 bases; junction bases outside the gene matches: 5. This CDR3 spans 16 amino acids. The CDR3 sequence is CATSDFRQGGTGELFF. The DNA for the CDR3 is TGTGCCACCAGTGATTTTAGACAGGGTGGCACCGGGGAGCTGTTTTTT.

J is TRBJ1-5 and V is TRBV19; D uncertain. The CDR3 totals 15 residues. Looked up from germline, CDR1 is LNHDA and CDR2 is SQIVND (reference sequence). Trimming left V 2 bases short and J 2 bases short, with 10 bases between. In nucleotides, the CDR3 is TGTGCCAGTAGTATAAGTCGCCAGGGCAATCAGCCCCAGCATTTT. Its protein is CASSISRQGNQPQHF.

Only one count was recorded for this clone. The chain recombines TRBV9 with TRBJ1-1; D uncertain. V lost 2 bases and J lost 11, with 10 bases in between. Germline CDR1 and CDR2: SGDLS and YYNGEE. This CDR3 contains 11 residues. CDR3 coding DNA: TGTGCCAGCAGCGTTACCGGGGATGCTTTCTTT. Translated, it gives CASSVTGDAFF.

The CDR3 bases are TGTGCCAGCAGTGCCACAGGCACCGGGGAGCTGTTTTTT. Encoded protein: CASSATGTGELFF. V and J are TRBV6-2 or TRBV6-3 and TRBJ2-2, with D perhaps TRBD1 (5 bases). CDR1 and CDR2 from the germline V gene are MNHEY and SVGEGT. This CDR3 has 13 amino acids. V was clipped by 5 bases and J by 4 bases, with 8 bases between them.

V usage is TRBV7-9 and J usage is TRBJ2-7; D perhaps matches TRBD2 (5 bases). In germline, CDR1 is SEHNR, CDR2 FQNEAQ (reference sequence). The CDR3 runs 15 residues. Trimming pared 5 bases from V and 5 bases from J, leaving 19 bases between. The CDR3 region has the DNA TGTGCCAGCAGCCCCAACTTCGGGGTTGAGGACGAGCAGTACTTC. It yields the protein CASSPNFGVEDEQYF.

This clone was detected only once. The chain recombines TRBV19 with TRBJ2-5; the match to TRBD1 covers 7 bases. CDR1 and CDR2 (germline): LNHDA, SQIVND (reference sequence). The junction had 17 bases not matched to a gene; V was cut back by 3 bases and J by 7 bases. This CDR3 comprises 17 residues. The CDR3 here is CASSIGTVQVRSRTQYF. The CDR3 nucleotides read TGTGCCAGTAGTATCGGGACAGTTCAAGTACGATCGAGGACCCAGTACTTC. Full variable domain (missing parts from reference TRBV19 and TRBJ2-5): DGGITQSPKYLFRKEGQNVTLSCEQNLNHDAMYWYRQDPGQGLRLIYYSQIVNDFQKGDIAEGYSVSREKKESFPLTVTSAQKNPTAFYLCASSIGTVQVRSRTQYFGPGTRLLVL.

This clone came up once. V gene TRBV4-1 combines with J gene TRBJ1-5; D unclear. The CDR3 runs 14 residues. The V end was cut by 0 bases, the J end by 4 bases, with 7 bases between. In germline, CDR1 is MGHRA, CDR2 YSYEKL. CDR3 region: CASSQDYRNQPQHF. CDR3 coding DNA: TGCGCCAGCAGCCAAGATTATCGTAATCAGCCCCAGCATTTT.

The chain uses TRBV3-1 (or the pseudogene TRBV3-2) and TRBJ2-7; 12 nucleotides agree with TRBD2. J gave up 6 bases and V 0 bases, and 9 bases lay outside the gene matches. There are 17 residues in the CDR3. Germline assignment: CDR1 LGHDT and CDR2 YNNKEL (reference sequence). CDR3 loop: CASSQDLLAGGPGEQYF. DNA of the CDR3: TGTGCCAGCAGCCAAGATCTACTAGCGGGGGGCCCAGGCGAGCAGTACTTC.

This clone was observed a single time. The chain links TRBV3-1 (or the pseudogene TRBV3-2) to TRBJ1-5; 8 bases are a match to TRBD1. V gave up 3 bases and J gave up 7 bases; unmatched junction bases: 11. The germline V gene encodes CDR1 LGHDT and CDR2 YNNKEL (reference sequence). This CDR3 has 16 residues. The CDR3 region has the DNA TGTGCCAGCAGCCATATACCGCACGACAGGGGACAGCCCCAGCATTTT. It translates to CASSHIPHDRGQPQHF.

The chain employs TRBV7-9 and TRBJ1-5; TRBD1 matches 7 bases. Germline V gene sequence: CDR1 SEHNR, CDR2 FQNEAQ (reference sequence). CDR3 length: 16 amino acids. The trim removed 1 base at V and 0 bases at J, leaving 3 bases unmatched. CDR3 nucleotides: TGTGCCAGCAGCTTAGGAGGGACAGCTAGCAATCAGCCCCAGCATTTT. Protein: CASSLGGTASNQPQHF. Using reference TRBV7-9 and TRBJ1-5 for the parts outside the CDR3, the full variable domain is DTGVSQNPRHKITKRGQNVTFRCDPISEHNRLYWYRQTLGQGPEFLTYFQNEAQLEKSRLLSDRFSAERPKGSFSTLEIQRTEQGDSAMYLCASSLGGTASNQPQHFGDGTRLSIL.

The chain links TRBV7-2 to TRBJ2-1, with 7 bases matching TRBD2. Trimming removed 3 bases from V and 6 bases from J; junction bases left unmatched: 8. The CDR3 consists of 15 residues. CDR1 and CDR2 from the germline V gene are SGHTA and FQGNSA. CDR3 in DNA: TGTGCCAGCAGCTTTTCTAGCGGAAGGCCCAATGAGCAGTTCTTC. Protein product: CASSFSSGRPNEQFF.

V is TRBV2 and J is TRBJ2-1; TRBD1 matches 10 bases. The CDR3 contains 15 residues. The germline V gene has CDR1 SNHLY and CDR2 FYNNEI. CDR3 DNA: TGTGGAGGGGGACAGGGGCTAGCGGCCTACAATGAGCAGTTCTTC. As protein: CGGGQGLAAYNEQFF. Looking up the rest from reference TRBV2 and TRBJ2-1 gives the full variable domain: EPEVTQTPSHQVTQMGQEVILRCVPISNHLYFYWYRQILGQKVEFLVSFYNNEISEKSEIFDDQFSVERPDGSNFTLKIRSTKLEDSAMYFCGGGQGLAAYNEQFFGPGTRLTVL.

This clone was seen only a few times. The chain is built from TRBV2 and TRBJ1-1, with TRBD1 matching 9 bases. CDR1 is SNHLY and CDR2 is FYNNEI in the germline V gene. CDR3 length: 17 amino acids. Losses at the gene ends were 5 bases for V and 4 bases for J; bases not matched to a gene: 14. CDR3 sequence: CASSYRPTGQGSTEAFF. Here the CDR3 DNA reads TGTGCCAGCAGTTATAGACCGACGGGACAGGGAAGCACTGAAGCTTTCTTT.

This clone was recorded a few times. The chain recombines TRBV11-3 with TRBJ2-1; D gene ambiguous. Germline assignment: CDR1 SGHNT and CDR2 YENEEA. The CDR3 sequence is 13 residues long. Trimming stripped 2 bases from V and 7 bases from J, with 9 bases between. The CDR3 region is CASSLPPRNEQFF. The CDR3 DNA sequence: TGTGCCAGCAGCTTACCCCCCCGGAATGAGCAGTTCTTC.